The 3 T cell receptor beta chains in this list originate from one sample, sequenced in a study of graft-versus-host responses after intestinal transplantation. These receptors' antigens are unknown. The assay was immunoSEQ multiplex PCR, and TCRdb's table has in-frame clones only and misses some. The sample has fewer than 90,000 clones; 94% are singletons. Sequences were derived from unstimulated CD4+ T cells sorted from spleen or lymph node cells, sampled before transplant. All receptors derive from a human donor who was the organ donor for an intestinal transplant.

V and J are TRBV27 and TRBJ1-4, with 7 nucleotides matching TRBD1. V lost 2 bases to trimming and J lost 3 bases; unmatched junction nucleotides: 3. This CDR3 is built from 15 residues. Germline V CDR1 and CDR2: MNHEY, SMNVEV (reference sequence). This CDR3 reads CASSLRGLPNEKLFF. The CDR3, as DNA: TGTGCCAGCAGTTTAAGGGGGCTTCCTAATGAAAAACTGTTTTTT.

The chain carries TRBV5-1 and TRBJ2-7; TRBD1 agrees at 8 bases. Trimming cost V 4 bases and J 7 bases; bases outside gene matches: 7. Per the germline V gene, CDR1 is SGHRS and CDR2 is YFSETQ. The CDR3 has 13 amino acids. Here the CDR3 DNA reads TGCGCCAGCAGCCTATATACAGGGGGGGAGCAGTACTTC. Translated, it gives CASSLYTGGEQYF.

This chain connects TRBV5-1 to TRBJ2-7; 11 nucleotides match TRBD1. V lost 4 bases, J lost 2 bases, and 14 bases stayed unmatched. This CDR3 region has 18 residues. Germline CDR1 is SGHRS and CDR2 is YFSETQ. For the CDR3, the DNA is TGCGCCAGCAGCCGGCTCCGGGACAGGGGGTCGTTGACCTACGAGCAGTACTTC. It is translated as CASSRLRDRGSLTYEQYF.